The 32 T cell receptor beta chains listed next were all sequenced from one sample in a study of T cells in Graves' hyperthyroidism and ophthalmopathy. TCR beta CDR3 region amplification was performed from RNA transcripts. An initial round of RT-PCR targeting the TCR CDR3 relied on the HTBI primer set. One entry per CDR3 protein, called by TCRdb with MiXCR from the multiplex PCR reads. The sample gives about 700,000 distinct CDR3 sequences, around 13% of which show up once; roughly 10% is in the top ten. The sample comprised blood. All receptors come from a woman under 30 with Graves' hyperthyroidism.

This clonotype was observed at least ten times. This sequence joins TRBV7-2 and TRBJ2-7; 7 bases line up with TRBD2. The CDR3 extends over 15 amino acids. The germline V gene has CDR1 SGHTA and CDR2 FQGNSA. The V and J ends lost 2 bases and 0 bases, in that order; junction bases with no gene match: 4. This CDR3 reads CASSLYSGASYEQYF. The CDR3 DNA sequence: TGTGCCAGCAGCTTATACAGCGGGGCCTCCTACGAGCAGTACTTC. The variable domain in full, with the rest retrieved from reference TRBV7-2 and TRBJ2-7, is GAGVSQSPSNKVTEKGKDVELRCDPISGHTALYWYRQSLGQGLEFLIYFQGNSAPDKSGLPSDRFSAERTGGSVSTLTIQRTQQEDSAVYLCASSLYSGASYEQYFGPGTRLTVT.

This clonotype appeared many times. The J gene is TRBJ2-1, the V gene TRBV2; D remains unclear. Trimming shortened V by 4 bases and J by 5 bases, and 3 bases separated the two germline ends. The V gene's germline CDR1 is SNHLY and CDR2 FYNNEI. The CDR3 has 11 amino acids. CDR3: CASSGNNEQFF. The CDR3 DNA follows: TGTGCCAGCAGTGGTAACAATGAGCAGTTCTTC.

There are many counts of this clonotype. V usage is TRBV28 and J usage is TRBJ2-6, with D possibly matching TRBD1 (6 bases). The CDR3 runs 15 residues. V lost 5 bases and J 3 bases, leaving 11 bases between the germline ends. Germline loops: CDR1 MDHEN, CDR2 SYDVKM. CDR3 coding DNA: TGTGCCAGCAGTCCCCACAGGGATGGGGCCAACGTCCTGACTTTC. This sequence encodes CASSPHRDGANVLTF.

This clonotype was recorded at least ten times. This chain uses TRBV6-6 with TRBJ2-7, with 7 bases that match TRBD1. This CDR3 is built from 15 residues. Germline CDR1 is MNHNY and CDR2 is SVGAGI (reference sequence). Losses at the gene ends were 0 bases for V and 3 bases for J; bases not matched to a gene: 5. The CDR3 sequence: CASSYSTGAVYEQYF. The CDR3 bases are TGTGCCAGCAGTTACTCCACAGGGGCGGTCTACGAGCAGTACTTC.

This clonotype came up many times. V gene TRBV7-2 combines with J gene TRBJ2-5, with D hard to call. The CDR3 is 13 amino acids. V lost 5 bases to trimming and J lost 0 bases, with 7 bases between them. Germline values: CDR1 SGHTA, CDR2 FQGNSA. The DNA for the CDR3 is TGTGCCAGCAGCACCCGGTACCAAGAGACCCAGTACTTC. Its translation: CASSTRYQETQYF.

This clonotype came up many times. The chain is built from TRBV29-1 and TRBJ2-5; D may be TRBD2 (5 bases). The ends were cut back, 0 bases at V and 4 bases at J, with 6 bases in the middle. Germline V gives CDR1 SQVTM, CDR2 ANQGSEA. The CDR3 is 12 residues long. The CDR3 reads CSVEDGGETQYF. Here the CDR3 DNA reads TGCAGCGTTGAAGATGGAGGAGAGACCCAGTACTTC.

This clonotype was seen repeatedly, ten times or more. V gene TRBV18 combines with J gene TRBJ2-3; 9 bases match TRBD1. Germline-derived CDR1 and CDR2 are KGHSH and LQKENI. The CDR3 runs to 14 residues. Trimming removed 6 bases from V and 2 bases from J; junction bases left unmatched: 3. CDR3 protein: CASSRDRATDTQYF. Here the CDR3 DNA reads TGTGCCAGCTCGAGGGACAGGGCCACAGATACGCAGTATTTT. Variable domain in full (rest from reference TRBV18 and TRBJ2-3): NAGVMQNPRHLVRRRGQEARLRCSPMKGHSHVYWYRQLPEEGLKFMVYLQKENIIDESGMPKERFSAEFPKEGPSILRIQQVVRGDSAAYFCASSRDRATDTQYFGPGTRLTVL.

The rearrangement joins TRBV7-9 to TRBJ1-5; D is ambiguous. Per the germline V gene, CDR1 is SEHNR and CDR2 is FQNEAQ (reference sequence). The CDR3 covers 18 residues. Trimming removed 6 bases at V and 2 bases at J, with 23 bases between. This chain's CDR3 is CASSRLGGGLRGNQPQHF. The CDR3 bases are TGTGCCAGCAGTAGGCTGGGAGGCGGACTGCGGGGCAATCAGCCCCAGCATTTT.

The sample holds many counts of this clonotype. This chain's CDR3 is CASSFLGIGNLGKYF. CDR3 nucleotides: TGTGCCAGCAGTTTTCTGGGGATAGGAAACTTGGGCAAGTACTTC. The V gene is TRBV12-3 or TRBV12-4, the J gene TRBJ2-5; D is undetermined. The CDR3 consists of 15 residues. Trimming stripped 3 bases from V and 12 bases from J, with 23 bases between.

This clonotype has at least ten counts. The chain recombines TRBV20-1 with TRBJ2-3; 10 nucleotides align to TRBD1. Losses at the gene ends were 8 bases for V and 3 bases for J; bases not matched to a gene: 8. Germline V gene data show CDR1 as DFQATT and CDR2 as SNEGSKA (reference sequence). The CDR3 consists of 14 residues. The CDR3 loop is CSPWTGGQTDTQYF. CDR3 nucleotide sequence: TGCAGTCCATGGACAGGGGGACAAACAGATACGCAGTATTTT.

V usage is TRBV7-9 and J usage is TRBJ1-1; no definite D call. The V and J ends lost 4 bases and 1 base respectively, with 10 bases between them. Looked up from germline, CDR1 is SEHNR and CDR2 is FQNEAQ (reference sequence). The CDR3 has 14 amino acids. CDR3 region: CASSSSTSNTEAFF. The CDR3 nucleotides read TGTGCCAGCAGCTCCTCGACATCGAACACTGAAGCTTTCTTT.

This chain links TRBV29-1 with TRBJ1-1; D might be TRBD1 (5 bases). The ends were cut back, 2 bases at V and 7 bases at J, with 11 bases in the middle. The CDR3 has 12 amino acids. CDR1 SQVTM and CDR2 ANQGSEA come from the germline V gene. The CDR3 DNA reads TGCAGCGTTGAAAGGGGCGGAGGTGAAGCTTTCTTT. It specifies CSVERGGGEAFF. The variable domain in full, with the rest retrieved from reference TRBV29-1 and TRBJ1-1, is SAVISQKPSRDICQRGTSLTIQCQVDSQVTMMFWYRQQPGQSLTLIATANQGSEATYESGFVIDKFPISRPNLTFSTLTVSNMSPEDSSIYLCSVERGGGEAFFGQGTRLTVV.

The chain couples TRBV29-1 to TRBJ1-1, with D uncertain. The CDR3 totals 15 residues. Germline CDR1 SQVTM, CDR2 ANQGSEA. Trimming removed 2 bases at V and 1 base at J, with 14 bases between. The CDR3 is CSVETPRVQNTEAFF. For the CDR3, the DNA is TGCAGCGTTGAAACCCCCCGGGTGCAGAACACTGAAGCTTTCTTT.

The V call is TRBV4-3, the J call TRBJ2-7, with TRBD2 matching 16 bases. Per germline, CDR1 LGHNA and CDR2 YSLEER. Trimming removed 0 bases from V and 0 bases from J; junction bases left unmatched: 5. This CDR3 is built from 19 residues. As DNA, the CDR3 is TGCGCCAGCAGCCAAGAGGGGACTAGCGGGAGGGTCGGCTCCTACGAGCAGTACTTC. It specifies CASSQEGTSGRVGSYEQYF.

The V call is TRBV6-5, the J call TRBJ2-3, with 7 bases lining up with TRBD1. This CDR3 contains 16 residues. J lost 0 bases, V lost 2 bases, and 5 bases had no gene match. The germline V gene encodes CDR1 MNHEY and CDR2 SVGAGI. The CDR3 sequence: CASSYEGARSTDTQYF. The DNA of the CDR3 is TGTGCCAGCAGTTACGAGGGGGCTAGAAGCACAGATACGCAGTATTTT.

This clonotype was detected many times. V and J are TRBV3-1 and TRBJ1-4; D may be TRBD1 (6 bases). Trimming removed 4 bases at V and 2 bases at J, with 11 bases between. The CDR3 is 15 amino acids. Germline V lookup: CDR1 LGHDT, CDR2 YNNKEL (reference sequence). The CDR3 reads CASSLSQGTNEKLFF. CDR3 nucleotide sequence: TGTGCCAGCAGCCTCAGTCAGGGGACTAATGAAAAACTGTTTTTT.

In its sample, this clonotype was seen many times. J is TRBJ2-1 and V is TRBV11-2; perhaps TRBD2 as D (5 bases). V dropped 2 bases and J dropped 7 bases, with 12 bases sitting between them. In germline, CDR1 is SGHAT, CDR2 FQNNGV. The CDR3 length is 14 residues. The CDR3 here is CASSLTRRGNEQFF. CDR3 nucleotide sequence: TGTGCCAGCAGCTTAACACGTCGGGGAAATGAGCAGTTCTTC.

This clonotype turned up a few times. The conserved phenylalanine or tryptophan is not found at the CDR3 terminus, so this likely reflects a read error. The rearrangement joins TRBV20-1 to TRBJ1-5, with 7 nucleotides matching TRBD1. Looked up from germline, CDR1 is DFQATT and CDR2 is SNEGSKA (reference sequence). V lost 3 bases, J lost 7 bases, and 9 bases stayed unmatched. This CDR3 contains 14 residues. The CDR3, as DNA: TGCAGTGCTAGCCGAACAGGGGCCAGGCAGCCCCAGCATCTT. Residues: CSASRTGARQPQHL.

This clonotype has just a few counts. As DNA, the CDR3 is TGCAGTGCTAGGCCCGGGGGCCTGAATGAAAAACTGTTTTTT. Amino acids: CSARPGGLNEKLFF. The chain uses TRBV20-1 and TRBJ1-4; TRBD1 might be the D (6 bases). The CDR3 is 14 residues long. Germline V CDR1 and CDR2: DFQATT, SNEGSKA (reference sequence). V gave up 3 bases and J gave up 5 bases, with 13 bases separating them.

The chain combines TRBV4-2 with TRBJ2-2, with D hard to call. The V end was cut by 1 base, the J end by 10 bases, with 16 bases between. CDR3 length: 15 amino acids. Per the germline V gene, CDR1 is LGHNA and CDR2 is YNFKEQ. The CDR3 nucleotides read TGTGCCAGCAGCCAAGGGAGTCAAGACTCAGCGGAGCTGTTTTTT. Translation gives CASSQGSQDSAELFF.

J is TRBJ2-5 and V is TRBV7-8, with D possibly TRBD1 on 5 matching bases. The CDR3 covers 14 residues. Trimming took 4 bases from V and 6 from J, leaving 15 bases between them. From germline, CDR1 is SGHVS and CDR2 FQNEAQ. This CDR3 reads CASSSYQGRQTQYF. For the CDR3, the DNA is TGTGCCAGCAGCTCCTATCAGGGCAGACAGACCCAGTACTTC.

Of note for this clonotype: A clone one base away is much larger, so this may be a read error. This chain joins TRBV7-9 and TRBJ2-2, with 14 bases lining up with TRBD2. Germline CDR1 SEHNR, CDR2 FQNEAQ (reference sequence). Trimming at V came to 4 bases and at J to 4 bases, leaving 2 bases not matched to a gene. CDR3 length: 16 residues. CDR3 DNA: TGTGCCAGCAGCTGGGGACTAGCGGGAGTCACCGGGGAGCTGTTTTTT. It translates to CASSWGLAGVTGELFF. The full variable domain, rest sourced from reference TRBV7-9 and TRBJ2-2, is DTGVSQNPRHKITKRGQNVTFRCDPISEHNRLYWYRQTLGQGPEFLTYFQNEAQLEKSRLLSDRFSAERPKGSFSTLEIQRTEQGDSAMYLCASSWGLAGVTGELFFGEGSRLTVL.

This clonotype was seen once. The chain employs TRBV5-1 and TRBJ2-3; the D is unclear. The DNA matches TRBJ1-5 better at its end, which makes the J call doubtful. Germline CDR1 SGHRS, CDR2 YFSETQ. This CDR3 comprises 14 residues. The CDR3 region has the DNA TGCGCCAGCAAGGCTAGCGTAGGGTCAGATACGCAGCATTTT. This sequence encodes CASKASVGSDTQHF.

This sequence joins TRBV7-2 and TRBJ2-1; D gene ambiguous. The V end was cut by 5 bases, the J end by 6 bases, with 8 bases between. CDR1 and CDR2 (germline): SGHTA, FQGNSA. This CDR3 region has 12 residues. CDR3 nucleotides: TGTGCCAGCAGCCGCTTCTCCAATGAGCAGTTCTTC. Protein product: CASSRFSNEQFF.

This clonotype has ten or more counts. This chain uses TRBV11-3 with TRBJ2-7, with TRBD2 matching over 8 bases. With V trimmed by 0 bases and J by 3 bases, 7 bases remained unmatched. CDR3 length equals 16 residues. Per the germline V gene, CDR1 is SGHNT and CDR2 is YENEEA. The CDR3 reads CASSLEGGLVIYEQYF. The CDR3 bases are TGTGCCAGCAGCTTAGAAGGGGGACTAGTAATCTACGAGCAGTACTTC. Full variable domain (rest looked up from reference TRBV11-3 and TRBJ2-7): EAGVVQSPRYKIIEKKQPVAFWCNPISGHNTLYWYLQNLGQGPELLIRYENEEAVDDSQLPKDRFSAERLKGVDSTLKIQPAELGDSAVYLCASSLEGGLVIYEQYFGPGTRLTVT.

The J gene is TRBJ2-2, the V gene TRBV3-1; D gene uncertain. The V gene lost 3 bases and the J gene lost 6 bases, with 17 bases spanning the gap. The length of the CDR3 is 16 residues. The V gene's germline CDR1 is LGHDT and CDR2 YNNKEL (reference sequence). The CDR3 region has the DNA TGTGCCAGCAGCCAGAGAGGTGGGCTGTCCCCCGGGGAGCTGTTTTTT. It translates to CASSQRGGLSPGELFF. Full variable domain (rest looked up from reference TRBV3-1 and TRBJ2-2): DTAVSQTPKYLVTQMGNDKSIKCEQNLGHDTMYWYKQDSKKFLKIMFSYNNKELIINETVPNRFSPKSPDKAHLNLHINSLELGDSAVYFCASSQRGGLSPGELFFGEGSRLTVL.

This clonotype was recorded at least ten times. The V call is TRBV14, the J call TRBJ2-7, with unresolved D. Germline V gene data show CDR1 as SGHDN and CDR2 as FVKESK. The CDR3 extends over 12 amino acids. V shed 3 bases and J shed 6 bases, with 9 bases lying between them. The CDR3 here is CASSQSASEQYF. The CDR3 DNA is TGTGCCAGCAGCCAGAGCGCAAGCGAGCAGTACTTC.

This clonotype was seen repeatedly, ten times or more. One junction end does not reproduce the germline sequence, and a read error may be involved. The CDR3 region has the DNA TGTGCCAGCAGCCTAACCGGGACAGGAAACACTGAAGCTTTCTTT. Its translation: CASSLTGTGNTEAFF. The V gene is TRBV7-3, the J gene TRBJ1-1; 8 nucleotides align to TRBD1. Germline V gene sequence: CDR1 SGHTA, CDR2 FQGTGA. The length of the CDR3 is 15 residues.

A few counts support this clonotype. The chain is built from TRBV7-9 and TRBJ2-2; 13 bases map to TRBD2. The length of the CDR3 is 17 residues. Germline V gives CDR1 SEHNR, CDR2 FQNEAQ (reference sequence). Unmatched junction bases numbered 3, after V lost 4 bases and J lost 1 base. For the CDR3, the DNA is TGTGCCAGCAGCTCGACTAGCGGGAGGCTGAACACCGGGGAGCTGTTTTTT. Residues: CASSSTSGRLNTGELFF.

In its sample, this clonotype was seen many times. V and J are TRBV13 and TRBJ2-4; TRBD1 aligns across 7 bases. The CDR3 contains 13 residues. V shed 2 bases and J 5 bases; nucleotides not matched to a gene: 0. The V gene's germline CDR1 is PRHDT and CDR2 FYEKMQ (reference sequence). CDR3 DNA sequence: TGTGCCAGCAGCTTACAGGGGGAAAACATTCAGTACTTC. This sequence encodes CASSLQGENIQYF.

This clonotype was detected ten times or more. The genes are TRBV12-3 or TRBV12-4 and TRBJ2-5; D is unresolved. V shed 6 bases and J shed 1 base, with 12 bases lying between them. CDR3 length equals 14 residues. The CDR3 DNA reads TGTGCCAGCAGCTCCTATACCCCCCAAGAGACCCAGTACTTC. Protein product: CASSSYTPQETQYF.

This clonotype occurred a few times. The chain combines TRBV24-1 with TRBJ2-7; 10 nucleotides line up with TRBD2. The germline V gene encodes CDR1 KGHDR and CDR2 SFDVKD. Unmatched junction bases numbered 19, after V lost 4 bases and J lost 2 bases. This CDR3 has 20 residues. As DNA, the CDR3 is TGTGCCACCAGTGAGCCAAACCGTACCCGTATACTAGCGGGACCCTACGAGCAGTACTTC. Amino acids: CATSEPNRTRILAGPYEQYF.